The 14 T cell receptor beta chains presented below share a single source sample, sequenced in a study of T cells in Graves' hyperthyroidism and ophthalmopathy. Amplification of TCR beta CDR3 regions used RNA as the template. Researchers ran a first-round RT-PCR on the TCR CDR3 using the HTBI primer set. A single record per CDR3 protein comes from TCRdb applying MiXCR to the multiplex PCR reads. The sample has approximately 400,000 distinct CDR3 sequences, around 16% seen once. The source material was blood. These TCRs come from a woman aged 18-29 years with Graves' hyperthyroidism.

The chain employs TRBV29-1 and TRBJ1-5; the D gene is possibly TRBD1 (6 bases). Trimming removed 8 bases at V and 2 bases at J, with 34 bases between. CDR3 length: 20 amino acids. CDR1 and CDR2 from the germline V gene are SQVTM and ANQGSEA. The CDR3 DNA reads TGCAGCACCAAGCTAAAACCCGGGACACTAATGGGAAGGGGCAATCAGCCCCAGCATTTT. Encoded protein: CSTKLKPGTLMGRGNQPQHF.

This clonotype came up a few times. The chain couples TRBV6-1 to TRBJ1-2, with TRBD1 as a possible D gene (5 bases). The CDR3 has 12 residues. V lost 5 bases and J lost 6, with 10 bases in between. The germline V gene has CDR1 MNHNS and CDR2 SASEGT. CDR3 in DNA: TGTGCCAGCAGTAAACAGGAGGATGGCTACACCTTC. It translates to CASSKQEDGYTF.

DNA of the CDR3: TGTGCCAGCAGCCCCGGTTGGGGTTATGGCAATCAGCCCCAGCATTTT. It yields the protein CASSPGWGYGNQPQHF. The V gene is TRBV7-8, the J gene TRBJ1-5; D is unresolved. Trimming pared 5 bases from V and 2 bases from J, leaving 16 bases between. The CDR3 is 16 amino acids. Germline V gene lookup returns CDR1 SGHVS and CDR2 FQNEAQ.

This clonotype was counted at least ten times. The chain links TRBV12-3 or TRBV12-4 to TRBJ2-5; 9 bases line up with TRBD1. J lost 2 bases, V lost 4 bases, and 2 bases had no gene match. The CDR3 covers 14 residues. This chain's CDR3 is CASSSTGGQETQYF. The CDR3, as DNA: TGTGCCAGCAGTTCGACAGGGGGGCAAGAGACCCAGTACTTC.

The rearrangement joins TRBV6-1 to TRBJ1-1; perhaps TRBD1 as D (5 bases). Germline CDR1 MNHNS, CDR2 SASEGT. The CDR3 covers 17 residues. V dropped 6 bases and J dropped 4 bases, with 24 bases sitting between them. CDR3 DNA sequence: TGTGCCAGCAGCCCGAGCCCCGGGGGGATTACTGGCACTGAAGCTTTCTTT. Translated: CASSPSPGGITGTEAFF.

This clonotype was seen ten or more times. The genes are TRBV27 and TRBJ1-1; D unclear. V dropped 3 bases and J dropped 5 bases, with 16 bases sitting between them. The length of the CDR3 is 15 residues. The germline CDR1 and CDR2 sequences are MNHEY and SMNVEV (reference sequence). For the CDR3, the DNA is TGTGCCAGCAGTTTGCGCCTCCCGCCCGGGACTGAAGCTTTCTTT. Translation: CASSLRLPPGTEAFF.

At least ten counts were recorded for this clonotype. The chain employs TRBV4-1 and TRBJ2-7; D may be TRBD1 (5 bases). This CDR3 is 14 amino acids long. Germline V gives CDR1 MGHRA, CDR2 YSYEKL. V gave up 3 bases and J gave up 2 bases, with 11 bases separating them. The CDR3 coding sequence is TGCGCCAGCAGCCACGGAGTAGGGGCCTACGAGCAGTACTTC. Its translation: CASSHGVGAYEQYF.

This clonotype was seen only a few times. CDR3 DNA sequence: TGTGCCAGCAGTTTCCTGGCGGGGGATACGCAGTATTTT. This gives the protein CASSFLAGDTQYF. The chain couples TRBV27 to TRBJ2-3, with a possible D match to TRBD2 (6 bases). V was clipped by 3 bases and J by 6 bases, with 10 bases between them. From germline, CDR1 is MNHEY and CDR2 SMNVEV (reference sequence). The CDR3 sequence is 13 residues long.

This clonotype was seen only a few times. The chain is built from TRBV7-2 and TRBJ2-1; D might be TRBD1 or TRBD2, each matching 5 bases. V gave up 5 bases and J gave up 12 bases, with 20 bases separating them. Germline CDR1 SGHTA, CDR2 FQGNSA. This CDR3 has 14 amino acids. This CDR3 reads CASSNAPAGAGQFF. CDR3 DNA: TGTGCCAGCAGCAACGCCCCCGCCGGGGCTGGGCAGTTCTTC.

The chain recombines TRBV29-1 with TRBJ2-5, with D maybe TRBD2 (6 bases). CDR1 and CDR2 from the germline V gene are SQVTM and ANQGSEA. V shed 5 bases and J shed 5 bases, with 18 bases lying between them. The CDR3 consists of 14 residues. The chain's CDR3 is CSVNTGAGLETQYF. The CDR3 nucleotides are TGCAGCGTTAACACCGGGGCGGGGTTGGAGACCCAGTACTTC.

This clonotype was detected many times. The chain couples TRBV28 to TRBJ2-3; 8 nucleotides match TRBD2. With V trimmed by 6 bases and J by 4 bases, 12 bases remained unmatched. This CDR3 spans 16 amino acids. The germline V gene encodes CDR1 MDHEN and CDR2 SYDVKM. The DNA for the CDR3 is TGTGCCAGCAGGCCTAAAGGGGGACTAGTTCCAGATACGCAGTATTTT. Translated, it gives CASRPKGGLVPDTQYF. Full variable domain (missing parts from reference TRBV28 and TRBJ2-3): DVKVTQSSRYLVKRTGEKVFLECVQDMDHENMFWYRQDPGLGLRLIYFSYDVKMKEKGDIPEGYSVSREKKERFSLILESASTNQTSMYLCASRPKGGLVPDTQYFGPGTRLTVL.

There are a few counts of this clonotype. The V and J genes are TRBV3-1 and TRBJ2-2, with TRBD1 as a possible D gene (5 bases). V was shortened by 0 bases and J by 0 bases, with 11 bases between the two germline ends. This CDR3 contains 17 residues. Germline V gene data show CDR1 as LGHDT and CDR2 as YNNKEL (reference sequence). The CDR3 sequence is CASSQDHLRANTGELFF. CDR3 DNA: TGTGCCAGCAGCCAAGATCATCTCAGGGCGAACACCGGGGAGCTGTTTTTT. Filled out from reference TRBV3-1 and TRBJ2-2, the complete variable domain reads DTAVSQTPKYLVTQMGNDKSIKCEQNLGHDTMYWYKQDSKKFLKIMFSYNNKELIINETVPNRFSPKSPDKAHLNLHINSLELGDSAVYFCASSQDHLRANTGELFFGEGSRLTVL.

The sample holds a few counts of this clonotype. The chain has TRBV4-1 and TRBJ2-5; TRBD2 matches at 10 bases. This CDR3 spans 17 amino acids. V shed 0 bases and J 0 bases; nucleotides not matched to a gene: 4. Germline V lookup: CDR1 MGHRA, CDR2 YSYEKL. The CDR3 DNA reads TGCGCCAGCAGCCAAGAGGGAGCGGGGGGGTACCAAGAGACCCAGTACTTC. Translated: CASSQEGAGGYQETQYF.

This clonotype has just a few counts. The rearrangement links TRBV6-1 to TRBJ1-3, with D uncertain. Germline values: CDR1 MNHNS, CDR2 SASEGT. The CDR3 spans 16 residues. Trimming cost V 5 bases and J 2 bases, with 16 bases left between them. CDR3 region: CASSSRFTRTGNTIYF. CDR3 nucleotide sequence: TGTGCCAGCAGTAGCCGCTTTACACGGACTGGAAACACCATATATTTT.